This T cell receptor beta chain was sequenced during a study of T cells after posttransplantation cyclophosphamide. Study-wide points: TRB clonality was highly associated with recipient CMV seropositivity and reactivation. Tissue-infiltrating T cells from skin or gut overlapped little with blood T cells. Donor CD8+ memory clones often dominated recipient blood repertoires at later times.

The naive gate required viable CD3+CD4+ or CD3+CD8+ cells with CCR7+CD45RA+CD45RO-CD95-CD27+CD28+ phenotype. Peripheral blood was collected from the related graft donor on the marrow donation day. Remarks on this clone: The antigen remains unidentified.

The V gene lost 6 bases and the J gene lost 4 bases, with 10 bases spanning the gap. In germline, CDR1 is MNHEY, CDR2 SMNVEV (reference sequence). The CDR3 length is 14 residues. Assay: immunoSEQ multiplex PCR; the TCRdb copy retains only in-frame clones and omits some. This sample has about 32,000 clones, with roughly 90% found just once. The chain has TRBV27 and TRBJ1-6, with D perhaps TRBD1 (5 bases). The origin of this receptor is a man aged 30 to 45 in good health and a related stem cell transplant donor. The sequenced sample consisted of naive CD4+ T cells sorted from blood. CDR3 loop: CASSGDSYNSPLHF. CDR3 in DNA: TGTGCCAGCAGCGGAGACAGTTATAATTCACCCCTCCACTTT.